The clone carrying this TCR beta chain was seen at least ten times. No antigen is known for it. The CDR3 runs 14 residues. Trimming cost V 1 base and J 7 bases; bases outside gene matches: 5. CDR1 and CDR2 from the germline V gene are LGHNA and YNFKEQ. The sample comes from a study of CD8 T cells in ankylosing spondylitis. Overall study findings and caveats: Blood from ankylosing spondylitis patients appeared to carry a characteristic roughly 8-variant TCR beta motif. Clones tied to disease were said to be significantly enriched in matched ankylosing spondylitis synovial fluid.

TCRdb re-analysed the 5' RACE reads in MiXCR, keeping a single row per CDR3 protein. Of around 210,000 distinct CDR3 sequences in the sample, under 8.5% were seen once. Sample: blood, either unsorted or a sorted T cell fraction (not recorded which). The chain couples TRBV4-2 to TRBJ2-5; 8 nucleotides line up with TRBD2. The TCR originated in a female donor with ankylosing spondylitis or in good health (not recorded which). CDR3 nucleotides: TGTGCCAGCAGCCAAGGAGGGGCGGGAGGGACCCAGTACTTC. This encodes CASSQGGAGGTQYF.